The 2 T cell receptor beta chains given below trace back to one sample, sequenced in a study of cytomegalovirus exposure and HLA in healthy donors. The PCR was carried out with 60 Vbeta primers and 13 Jbeta primers. Sequenced by immunoSEQ multiplex PCR; TCRdb stores in-frame clones only, minus some. Of some 130,000 clones listed, roughly 79% are singletons. The specimen sequenced was PBMCs. Every receptor here comes from a woman aged 50 to 60 in good health and CMV-seronegative.

The J gene is TRBJ1-2, the V gene TRBV7-3; D is possibly TRBD1 (5 bases). From germline, CDR1 is SGHTA and CDR2 FQGTGA. Between the trimmed V and J ends, which lost 2 bases and 3 bases, there was a span of 13 bases. The CDR3 runs 15 residues. The chain's CDR3 is CASSLWAGRDYGYTF. DNA of the CDR3: TGTGCCAGCAGCTTATGGGCAGGGCGTGACTATGGCTACACCTTC.

This chain joins TRBV4-1 and TRBJ2-7, with 8 bases that match TRBD2. The CDR3 is 16 amino acids. CDR1 and CDR2 from the germline V gene are MGHRA and YSYEKL. The V and J ends lost 0 bases and 3 bases, in that order; junction bases with no gene match: 7. The CDR3 sequence is CASSQDSGNGNYEQYF. CDR3 bases: TGCGCCAGCAGCCAAGATAGCGGGAACGGGAACTACGAGCAGTACTTC.